These 16 T cell receptor beta chains came from one sample sequenced in a study of T cell changes during pregnancy in multiple sclerosis. The table came from immunoSEQ multiplex PCR; TCRdb's copy has only in-frame clones and leaves some out. The profile shows approximately 90,000 clones, approximately 92% of them singletons. Sequenced material: peripheral blood, taken after pregnancy. These receptors came from a female donor with multiple sclerosis, enrolled in a pregnancy study.

The gene calls are TRBV29-1 and TRBJ1-1; 8 bases align to TRBD1. J was trimmed by 7 bases and V by 6 bases; bases with no gene match: 7. CDR3 size: 12 residues. Germline loops: CDR1 SQVTM, CDR2 ANQGSEA. In DNA form, the CDR3 reads TGCAGCGTCGGACAGGGTCGGGATGAAGCTTTCTTT. Translated, it gives CSVGQGRDEAFF. Looking up the rest from reference TRBV29-1 and TRBJ1-1 gives the full variable domain: SAVISQKPSRDICQRGTSLTIQCQVDSQVTMMFWYRQQPGQSLTLIATANQGSEATYESGFVIDKFPISRPNLTFSTLTVSNMSPEDSSIYLCSVGQGRDEAFFGQGTRLTVV.

The V gene is TRBV5-1, the J gene TRBJ1-6; D not certain. The length of the CDR3 is 14 residues. V was cut by 0 bases and J by 7 bases, with 8 bases left in between. Germline-derived CDR1 and CDR2 are SGHRS and YFSETQ. The CDR3 nucleotides are TGCGCCAGCAGCTTGGGCAGTGTCAATTCACCCCTCCACTTT. Protein product: CASSLGSVNSPLHF.

The gene calls are TRBV6-1 and TRBJ2-7; 14 positions agree with TRBD2. CDR3 size: 15 residues. CDR1 MNHNS and CDR2 SASEGT come from the germline V gene. V lost 4 bases, J lost 5 bases, and 4 bases stayed unmatched. The CDR3, as DNA: TGTGCCAGCAGTGGTGGGACTAGCGGGAGCAACGAGCAGTACTTC. Protein: CASSGGTSGSNEQYF.

The chain has TRBV12-5 and TRBJ2-7; 8 positions agree with TRBD1. The germline gives CDR1 LGHNT, CDR2 FRNRAP. After removal of 3 bases from V and 3 bases from J, the junction contained 10 bases not matched to a gene. The CDR3 loop spans 16 amino acids. This chain's CDR3 is CASGFPTGQVIYEQYF. The CDR3 nucleotides read TGTGCTAGTGGTTTTCCTACGGGACAGGTAATCTACGAGCAGTACTTC.

V usage is TRBV5-1 and J usage is TRBJ1-1, with D perhaps TRBD1 (5 bases). The CDR3 length is 14 residues. With 4 bases removed from V and 3 bases from J, the gap between germline ends came to 13 bases. Germline V gene data show CDR1 as SGHRS and CDR2 as YFSETQ. This CDR3 reads CASSGRGADTEAFF. The CDR3 DNA follows: TGCGCCAGCAGCGGGCGCGGGGCGGACACTGAAGCTTTCTTT.

This clone showed up just once. The chain links TRBV7-9 to TRBJ2-5; the match to TRBD1 covers 7 bases. Germline lookup yields CDR1 SEHNR and CDR2 FQNEAQ (reference sequence). Trimming at V came to 5 bases and at J to 2 bases, leaving 8 bases not matched to a gene. The CDR3 is 15 residues long. The CDR3 sequence: CASSPLGTEQETQYF. The CDR3 DNA follows: TGTGCCAGCAGCCCCCTCGGGACAGAACAAGAGACCCAGTACTTC.

The gene calls are TRBV14 and TRBJ1-2, with D unresolved. CDR1 and CDR2 (germline): SGHDN, FVKESK. V was cut by 4 bases and J by 4 bases, with 19 bases left in between. The CDR3 is 16 amino acids. The CDR3 DNA is TGTGCCAGCAGCCCCTGGGCGATTCTAAGCTTCTATGGCTACACCTTC. It translates to CASSPWAILSFYGYTF. Full variable domain (rest looked up from reference TRBV14 and TRBJ1-2): EAGVTQFPSHSVIEKGQTVTLRCDPISGHDNLYWYRRVMGKEIKFLLHFVKESKQDESGMPNNRFLAERTGGTYSTLKVQPAELEDSGVYFCASSPWAILSFYGYTFGSGTRLTVV.

This clone was found once. This chain links TRBV18 with TRBJ1-2, with 8 bases fitting TRBD1. This CDR3 region has 14 residues. From germline, CDR1 is KGHSH and CDR2 LQKENI. The ends lost 6 bases at V and 4 bases at J; junction bases unmatched: 7. CDR3 sequence reads: CASSPGTGLYGYTF. Here the CDR3 DNA reads TGTGCCAGCTCCCCCGGGACAGGACTCTATGGCTACACCTTC.

The chain recombines TRBV9 with TRBJ1-1; D gene uncertain. CDR3 size: 13 residues. Germline V lookup: CDR1 SGDLS, CDR2 YYNGEE. V was cut by 2 bases and J by 3 bases, with 8 bases left in between. In nucleotides, the CDR3 is TGTGCCAGCAGCGTTGGAGGACACACTGAAGCTTTCTTT. Its protein product is CASSVGGHTEAFF.

This clone was found once. V is TRBV7-9 and J is TRBJ2-1, with 7 nucleotides matching TRBD2. From germline, CDR1 is SEHNR and CDR2 FQNEAQ (reference sequence). The CDR3 has 15 amino acids. The J segment lost 6 bases and the V segment lost 5 bases, leaving 10 bases of the junction unmatched. The DNA for the CDR3 is TGTGCCAGCAGCCAATCCGGGACTATACTCAATGAGCAGTTCTTC. Its translation is CASSQSGTILNEQFF. Full variable domain (missing parts from reference TRBV7-9 and TRBJ2-1): DTGVSQNPRHKITKRGQNVTFRCDPISEHNRLYWYRQTLGQGPEFLTYFQNEAQLEKSRLLSDRFSAERPKGSFSTLEIQRTEQGDSAMYLCASSQSGTILNEQFFGPGTRLTVL.

This chain connects TRBV6-1 to TRBJ2-3; TRBD1 matches at 11 bases. Germline trimming cut 7 bases from V and 3 bases from J; bases unmatched to any gene: 3. The CDR3 totals 14 residues. Germline V gene sequence: CDR1 MNHNS, CDR2 SASEGT. CDR3 amino acids: CASIRDRGTDTQYF. CDR3 DNA sequence: TGTGCCAGCATCCGGGACAGGGGGACAGATACGCAGTATTTT.

The CDR3, as DNA: TGTGCCAGCAGCACCCAAACCCTTAGAGTGGCGGGGGAATTCTACGAGCAGTACTTC. It translates to CASSTQTLRVAGEFYEQYF. The V gene is TRBV7-2, the J gene TRBJ2-7; 7 nucleotides agree with TRBD2. Trimming took 5 bases from V and 3 from J; bases not matched to a gene: 22. Germline V CDR1 and CDR2: SGHTA, FQGNSA. CDR3 size: 19 residues.

The rearrangement joins TRBV27 to TRBJ2-3; 7 nucleotides line up with TRBD1. V was clipped by 6 bases and J by 4 bases; unmatched bases: 13. Germline assignment: CDR1 MNHEY and CDR2 SMNVEV (reference sequence). There are 16 residues in the CDR3. This chain's CDR3 is CASSPSGTERSDTQYF. CDR3 bases: TGTGCCAGCAGCCCATCCGGGACAGAAAGATCAGATACGCAGTATTTT.

The chain is built from TRBV6-5 and TRBJ2-7; the match to TRBD1 covers 9 bases. Per the germline V gene, CDR1 is MNHEY and CDR2 is SVGAGI. The CDR3 spans 15 residues. Trimming took 0 bases from V and 3 from J; bases not matched to a gene: 3. The CDR3 here is CASSYSPGQGYEQYF. CDR3 nucleotide sequence: TGTGCCAGCAGTTACTCCCCGGGACAGGGCTACGAGCAGTACTTC.

This clone was picked up a small number of times. The V gene is TRBV5-1, the J gene TRBJ2-3, with D perhaps TRBD2 (6 bases). V was pared by 4 bases and J by 0 bases, with 9 bases between. Per the germline V gene, CDR1 is SGHRS and CDR2 is YFSETQ. This CDR3 has 14 amino acids. CDR3 bases: TGCGCCAGCAGCCCGGGACTCAGCACAGATACGCAGTATTTT. Residues: CASSPGLSTDTQYF.

CDR3 in amino acids: CASTIQGVPHAEAFF. CDR3 in DNA: TGTGCCAGTACCATACAGGGGGTTCCGCACGCTGAAGCTTTCTTT. This chain links TRBV19 with TRBJ1-1; TRBD1 aligns across 8 bases. CDR1 and CDR2 from the germline V gene are LNHDA and SQIVND (reference sequence). The V segment lost 7 bases and the J segment 6 bases; nucleotides outside the gene matches: 13. The CDR3 length is 15 residues.